Below are 3 T cell receptor beta chains sequenced from a single sample in a study of OX40 agonist ivuxolimab in advanced cancers. The table came from immunoSEQ multiplex PCR; TCRdb's copy has only in-frame clones and leaves some out. The sample lists tens of thousands of clones; more than 75% were seen once. Specimen: CD4+ or CD8+ T cells sorted from blood, collected in a trial of the OX40 agonist ivuxolimab. All receptors derive from an adult with an advanced solid tumor such as melanoma, head and neck, liver or kidney cancer.

The chain combines TRBV2 with TRBJ2-5; tentative D call: TRBD1 (8 bases). The germline gives CDR1 SNHLY, CDR2 FYNNEI. The CDR3 loop spans 14 amino acids. The V end was cut by 2 bases, the J end by 4 bases, with 11 bases between. This chain's CDR3 is CASSENRGGETQYF. Written as DNA, the CDR3 is TGTGCCAGCAGTGAAAACAGGGGGGGAGAGACCCAGTACTTC.

The V call is TRBV5-1, the J call TRBJ1-2; possible D gene TRBD1, 6 bases. Between the trimmed V and J ends, which lost 0 bases and 3 bases, there was a span of 12 bases. Germline assignment: CDR1 SGHRS and CDR2 YFSETQ. The CDR3 spans 15 residues. In DNA, the CDR3 is TGCGCCAGCAGCTTGGGTCAGGGGCGGGACTATGGCTACACCTTC. This sequence encodes CASSLGQGRDYGYTF.

The chain employs TRBV19 and TRBJ1-1; 10 positions agree with TRBD1. CDR3 length: 16 amino acids. Germline V lookup: CDR1 LNHDA, CDR2 SQIVND (reference sequence). The V gene end was trimmed by 1 base and the J gene end by 1 base; junction bases not matched to a gene: 3. CDR3 sequence (DNA): TGTGCCAGTAGTATAGGGACAGGGGGTCCGAACACTGAAGCTTTCTTT. It specifies CASSIGTGGPNTEAFF.